This T cell receptor beta chain was recorded in a study of T cells in localized non-small cell lung cancer. The protocol was immunoSEQ multiplex PCR, while the TCRdb copy is restricted to in-frame clones and leaves out a portion. The data hold approximately 50,000 clones, with about 85% observed a single time. Trimming at V came to 3 bases and at J to 2 bases, leaving 4 bases not matched to a gene. The CDR3 length is 15 residues. CDR1 SGHNT and CDR2 YYREEE come from the germline V gene (reference sequence). The chain recombines TRBV5-4 with TRBJ2-1; 8 bases agree with TRBD2. The receptor was derived from a man aged 40 to 70 with stage II lung adenocarcinoma. The input for sequencing was PBMCs, taken before any cancer treatment. The CDR3 loop is CASSSRGAPYNEQFF. CDR3 DNA sequence: TGTGCCAGCAGCTCGCGGGGGGCCCCCTACAATGAGCAGTTCTTC.